Listed below are T cell receptor beta chains from one sample, sequenced in a study of cytomegalovirus exposure and HLA in healthy donors. The repertoire was sequenced with immunoSEQ multiplex PCR; TCRdb's copy has only in-frame clones and lacks some. The sample lists tens of thousands of clones; approximately 96% were seen once. The sequenced sample was PBMCs. The origin of the receptors is a man between 18 and 29 years old in good health and CMV-seronegative. The CDR3 runs from the conserved cysteine through the conserved F or W. The D gene is left open where the match is weak.

TRBJ2-5	TRBD2	TRBV5-6	TGTGCCAGCAGCTGGACTAGCGGAGGGGGGGGAGAGACCCAGTACTTC	CASSWTSGGGGETQYF
TRBJ1-4	-	TRBV5-1	TGCGCCAGCAGCCCGGCCCCGGGGATCTCTAATGAAAAACTGTTTTTT	CASSPAPGISNEKLFF
TRBJ2-5	TRBD1	TRBV27	TGTGCCAGCAGGGACAGGGGGTTCCTAGAGACCCAGTACTTC	CASRDRGFLETQYF
TRBJ2-5	-	TRBV7-7	TGTGCTAGCAGCCGTGCGCGGTCCCAAGAGACCCAGTACTTC	CASSRARSQETQYF
TRBJ2-1	TRBD2	TRBV4-2	TGTGCCAGCAGGGGAGGCGGGAGGGCCTCGGGTGAGCAGTTCTTC	CASRGGGRASGEQFF
TRBJ1-2	-	TRBV29-1	TGCAGCGTTGACGGACAGAACTATGGCTACACCTTC	CSVDGQNYGYTF
TRBJ2-1	-	TRBV9	TGTGCCAGCAGCGTCTTGAGTGGGGGGTCCAATGAGCAGTTCTTC	CASSVLSGGSNEQFF
TRBJ2-4	TRBD2	TRBV5-6	TGTGCCAGCAGCCGCACTAGCGGGAGGGTCATCACCAAAAACATTCAGTACTTC	CASSRTSGRVITKNIQYF
TRBJ2-1	TRBD2	TRBV4-1	TGCGCCAGCAGCCAAGTTAGACTAGCGGGCTCCTACAATGAGCAGTTCTTC	CASSQVRLAGSYNEQFF
TRBJ2-2	-	TRBV9	TGTGCCAGCAGCGTAGATGAGGTACGCGACACCGGGGAGCTGTTTTTT	CASSVDEVRDTGELFF
TRBJ2-1	-	TRBV9	TGTGCCAGCAGCCCTGGGGCAGGCTCCTACAATGAGCAGTTCTTC	CASSPGAGSYNEQFF
TRBJ2-3	TRBD2	TRBV6-1	TGTGCCAGCATAGCGGGATTAACAGATACGCAGTATTTT	CASIAGLTDTQYF
TRBJ2-3	-	TRBV6-1	TGTGCCAGCAGGGTAGCGGCTAGCACAGATACGCAGTATTTT	CASRVAASTDTQYF
TRBJ1-1	-	TRBV5-1	TGCGCCAGCAGCTACGGTTTGAACACTGAAGCTTTCTTT	CASSYGLNTEAFF
TRBJ2-5	TRBD2	TRBV10-3	TGTGCCATCAGTGTCGGTTCGGGGGGCCAAGAGACCCAGTACTTC	CAISVGSGGQETQYF
TRBJ1-3	-	TRBV30	TGTGCCTGGAGCGGGGGGACGGCTGGAAACACCATATATTTT	CAWSGGTAGNTIYF
TRBJ2-5	TRBD2	TRBV7-2	TGTGCCAGCAGCTTAGTATCCGCCCTAGCGGGGCAAGAGACCCAGTACTTC	CASSLVSALAGQETQYF
TRBJ1-4	TRBD1	TRBV30	TGTGCCTGGAGAGCGCGAAACAGACCGGGACAGGGATTCGAAAAACTGTTTTTT	CAWRARNRPGQGFEKLFF
TRBJ2-7	-	TRBV4-2	TGTGCCAGCAGCCAAGACCAGCGAAATACCTACGAGCAGTACTTC	CASSQDQRNTYEQYF
TRBJ1-4	-	TRBV27	TGTGCCAGCAGTTTATCCACAGTCGAAAAACTGTTTTTT	CASSLSTVEKLFF
TRBJ1-2	-	TRBV6-1	TGTGCCAGCAGTCGGAGCCTCCAGGGAGGGGGCTACACCTTC	CASSRSLQGGGYTF
TRBJ1-2	-	TRBV5-8	TGTGCCAGCAGCTCTAAAGTTTACTATGGCTACACCTTC	CASSSKVYYGYTF
TRBJ1-5	-	TRBV15	TGTGCCACCAGCAGAGCTCGGGGCACCGGGGGTAATCAGCCCCAGCATTTT	CATSRARGTGGNQPQHF
TRBJ2-6	TRBD2	TRBV5-1	TGCGCCAGCAGCCCCTCGGGGTTGACTAGCGGGCTCTCTGGGGCCAACGTCCTGACTTTC	CASSPSGLTSGLSGANVLTF